Sequencing of this T cell receptor beta chain was carried out in a study of T cell responses to AZD1222 COVID-19 vaccine. This table comes from immunoSEQ multiplex PCR, and its TCRdb copy is limited to in-frame clones, with some not included. The sample holds roughly 140,000 clones, approximately 91% seen once. J gave up 2 bases and V 6 bases, and 12 bases lay outside the gene matches. CDR3 length equals 16 residues. Germline V lookup: CDR1 SGHTA, CDR2 FQGTGA. The source was peripheral blood, collected 28 days after the second AZD1222 dose. V usage is TRBV7-3 and J usage is TRBJ2-5; 7 bases line up with TRBD2. The origin of this receptor is an adult who received the AZD1222 COVID-19 vaccine. The CDR3 bases are TGTGCCAGCAGTCTAGGGCGTGCTAGCGGTCAAGAGACCCAGTACTTC. As protein: CASSLGRASGQETQYF.